This is a list of T cell receptor beta chains from one sample in a study of shared clonotypes between healthy human individuals. Clones were sequenced by immunoSEQ multiplex PCR, and TCRdb holds only the in-frame ones, with some missing. The repertoire includes about 2 million clones, roughly 95% of them detected once, and more than 0.1% sits in the top ten. Sequenced input: naive CD4+ T cells sorted from blood. The receptors were gathered from a man aged 18 to 30 in good health. The CDR3 runs from the conserved cysteine through the conserved F or W. The D gene is left open where the match is weak.

>TRBJ1-1|TRBD1|TRBV6-1
TGTGCCAGCAGCGCCATAGGACAGGGGAACACTGAAGCTTTCTTT
CASSAIGQGNTEAFF
>TRBJ2-1|TRBD2|TRBV7-7
TGTGCTAGCAGCTTGGGGATGACTAGCGGGAGCTCCTACAATGAGCAGTTCTTC
CASSLGMTSGSSYNEQFF
>TRBJ2-4|TRBD2|TRBV4-1
TGCGCCAGCAGCCAAGGACTAGCGGGGATACTAGCCAAAAACATTCAGTACTTC
CASSQGLAGILAKNIQYF
>TRBJ1-4|TRBD1|TRBV28
TGTGCCAGCAGCCGAGACAGGGAGGGGACTAATGAAAAACTGTTTTTT
CASSRDREGTNEKLFF
>TRBJ2-3|TRBD1|TRBV18
TGTGCCAGCTCACCAGTACAGGGGGCCGATACGCAGTATTTT
CASSPVQGADTQYF
>TRBJ2-1|.|TRBV7-9
TGTGCCAGCAGCTTAGTCGGGCCCGACTACAATGAGCAGTTCTTC
CASSLVGPDYNEQFF
>TRBJ2-2|.|TRBV5-6
TGTGCCAGCAGCTCCGAATTCGGATCTCGGGCGTCTCCCGGGGAGCTGTTTTTT
CASSSEFGSRASPGELFF
>TRBJ2-5|.|TRBV5-1
TGCGCCAGCAGCTTGAACAGGGACCAAGAGACCCAGTACTTC
CASSLNRDQETQYF
>TRBJ1-2|TRBD1|TRBV19
TGTGCCAGTAGGGCCGGGACAGACATTTATGGCTACACCTTC
CASRAGTDIYGYTF
>TRBJ2-2|.|TRBV5-4
TGTGCCAGCAACGAGATTTCCGGGGCCCTTAACACCGGGGAGCTGTTTTTT
CASNEISGALNTGELFF
>TRBJ2-7|.|TRBV10-3
TGTGCCACGCTAGGGACCCTACCTGAGCAGTACTTC
CATLGTLPEQYF
>TRBJ2-7|TRBD2|TRBV10-1
TGCGCCAGCAGTGAGTCGACTAGCGGACACTACGAGCAGTACTTC
CASSESTSGHYEQYF
>TRBJ2-6|.|TRBV2
TGTGCCAGCAGTGAAGCGCTTGGACTTTCTGGGGCCAACGTCCTGACTTTC
CASSEALGLSGANVLTF
>TRBJ1-4|.|TRBV6-5
TGTGCCAGCACCAGGGGCCCTAATGAAAAACTGTTTTTT
CASTRGPNEKLFF
>TRBJ2-7|.|TRBV29-1
TGCAGCGCCTTTCATAACTACGAGCAGTACTTC
CSAFHNYEQYF
>TRBJ2-1|.|TRBV7-2
TGTGCCAGCAGCTTAGATGCCAGCTACAATGAGCAGTTCTTC
CASSLDASYNEQFF
>TRBJ1-1|.|TRBV28
TGTGCCAGCAGCAATAAATTAGCGCCTGAAGCTTTCTTT
CASSNKLAPEAFF
>TRBJ1-5|TRBD1|TRBV28
TGTGCCAGCAGTACAGGGGATGGTAGCAATCAGCCCCAGCATTTT
CASSTGDGSNQPQHF